The rows below give T cell receptor beta chains drawn from one sample of a study of T-cell reconstitution after alpha-beta-depleted transplantation in children. TCRdb processed the PCR reads anew with MiXCR; each CDR3 protein has one entry. The repertoire holds about a million distinct CDR3 sequences, with under 30% as singletons. The starting material was PBMCs, mostly from graft donor cells, obtained 360 days after TCRalphabeta/CD19-depleted stem cell transplant. These receptor sequences come from a boy under three years old who had a stem cell transplant for SCID, so the T cells may come from the graft donor. CDR3s include the opening cysteine and the closing phenylalanine or tryptophan. A D gene is named only where the DNA matches it firmly. Where a row states a size, it is once, few, many or the class of an expanded clone; other rows omit it.

v_gene	d_gene	j_gene	abundance	CDR3nt	CDR3aa
TRBV3-1	TRBD1	TRBJ2-3	NA	TGTGCCAGCAGCCAGAGGGGGACAGGGTTAGATACGCAGTATTTT	CASSQRGTGLDTQYF
TRBV5-5	NA	TRBJ2-7	many	TGTGCCAGCAGACCGGACCAGGTTTTTACGGGGCAGTACTTC	CASRPDQVFTGQYF
TRBV2	NA	TRBJ1-1	NA	TGTGCCAGCAGTGTCGGACGCAGACGAAATCGGGCTTTCTTT	CASSVGRRRNRAFF
TRBV5-1	NA	TRBJ2-5	NA	TGCGCCAGCAGCTTGGCAACCGAAGAGACCCAGTACTTC	CASSLATEETQYF
TRBV5-1	TRBD2	TRBJ2-4	NA	TGCGCCAGCAGCTCTTGGCTAGCGGGGGGACTAGCCAAAAACATTCAGTACTTC	CASSSWLAGGLAKNIQYF
TRBV6-5	TRBD1	TRBJ2-3	few	TGTGCCAGCAGTTACGCAGACAGGGCGGCAGATACGCAGTATTTT	CASSYADRAADTQYF
TRBV5-1	TRBD2	TRBJ2-1	few	TGCGCCAGCAGCTTGGCCGGAGGGACTAAGGAGTTCTTC	CASSLAGGTKEFF
TRBV4-1	NA	TRBJ1-3	NA	TGCGCCAGCAGCCAAAGAGTGGGGGGAAAGCTGGTGATGTCTGGAAACACCATATATTTT	CASSQRVGGKLVMSGNTIYF
TRBV20-1	NA	TRBJ1-1	few	TGCAGTGCTAGAGTGTGGTGGTCCAGGGGCGGCACTGAAGCTTTCTTT	CSARVWWSRGGTEAFF
TRBV24-1	NA	TRBJ2-5	NA	TGTGCCACCAGTGATTTGACCGAGGCGACCCAGTACTTC	CATSDLTEATQYF
TRBV20-1	NA	TRBJ2-5	NA	TGCAGCCGCCCGAGGCCGTTGACCAAGGAAGAGACCCAGTACTTC	CSRPRPLTKEETQYF
TRBV10-3	NA	TRBJ2-1	NA	TGTGCCATCAGTGAGCCCTATACAGGGAATGAGCAGTTCTTC	CAISEPYTGNEQFF
TRBV3-1	TRBD1	TRBJ2-1	few	TGTGCCAGCAGCCAAGGGACAGGGCATCTTGATGAGCAGTTCTTC	CASSQGTGHLDEQFF
TRBV5-1	NA	TRBJ1-1	many	TGCGCCAGCAGCACAGGAGCGACCAACACTGAAGCTTTCTTT	CASSTGATNTEAFF